This T cell receptor beta chain was sequenced in a study of blood T cell repertoires in COVID-19. Study details: T cells, B-cell-depleted T cells, or PBMCs provided the cDNA or gDNA that served as material.

The V and J ends lost 7 bases and 4 bases, in that order; junction bases with no gene match: 4. In germline, CDR1 is ENHRY, CDR2 SYGVKD. This CDR3 region has 15 residues. In the source study's methods: Cell counts per sample came from amplifying reference gene primers. Data came from immunoSEQ multiplex PCR; TCRdb stores just in-frame clones and leaves some out. V, J and clone size derive from that table, while D and trimming were established from the DNA sequence. Found here are about 170,000 clones, roughly 89% of them singletons; the top ten hold over 3.5%. The table lists this clone with a few counts.

The clonotype was recovered from a man aged 18 to 29 with active or convalescent COVID-19. Sequencing used peripheral blood. The V call is TRBV10-3, the J call TRBJ2-3, with 14 bases that match TRBD2. DNA for the CDR3: TGTGCCATCAACCAGGGACTAGCGGGAGCAGATACGCAGTATTTT. Amino acids: CAINQGLAGADTQYF.